Presented here are 14 T cell receptor beta chains from one specimen sequenced in a study of blood T cell repertoires in COVID-19. Clones were read by immunoSEQ multiplex PCR, and TCRdb kept only the in-frame ones, dropping some. Among 100,000 to 150,000 clones, approximately 83% were seen once, and the ten largest hold 6.6%. Source material: peripheral blood. These receptors all stem from a man older than 75 with active or convalescent COVID-19.

The chain has TRBV19 and TRBJ1-2; 7 bases are a match to TRBD1. Germline CDR1 reads LNHDA; CDR2 reads SQIVND (reference sequence). The CDR3 consists of 14 residues. The junction had 6 bases not matched to a gene; V was cut back by 5 bases and J by 3 bases. CDR3 amino acids: CASSFLQGDYGYTF. The CDR3 DNA sequence: TGTGCCAGTAGTTTTCTTCAGGGGGACTATGGCTACACCTTC.

The genes are TRBV7-2 and TRBJ2-7, with D unclear. V lost 1 base and J lost 2, with 9 bases in between. The CDR3 has 14 amino acids. Per germline, CDR1 SGHTA and CDR2 FQGNSA. The CDR3 sequence is CASSLGDITYEQYF. The CDR3 DNA follows: TGTGCCAGCAGCTTAGGCGACATCACCTACGAGCAGTACTTC.

This chain connects TRBV21-1 to TRBJ2-2; the table's D call TRBD2 went unverified against the DNA. TRBV21-1 is recorded as a pseudogene. This CDR3 has 17 amino acids. CDR3 residues: CASTSLSYGANTGELFF. CDR3 nucleotide sequence: TGTGCCAGCACCTCGCTCAGTTACGGAGCGAACACCGGGGAGCTGTTTTTT.

V gene TRBV6-5 combines with J gene TRBJ2-5; D possibly corresponds to TRBD2 (6 bases). The V and J ends lost 4 bases and 2 bases respectively, with 11 bases between them. The germline CDR1 and CDR2 sequences are MNHEY and SVGAGI. This CDR3 has 14 residues. The CDR3 protein is CASSSREIQETQYF. DNA of the CDR3: TGTGCCAGCAGTTCCCGGGAGATACAAGAGACCCAGTACTTC.

The V call is TRBV4-1, the J call TRBJ2-3; 8 positions agree with TRBD2. The CDR3 is 17 amino acids. Looked up from germline, CDR1 is MGHRA and CDR2 is YSYEKL. J lost 6 bases, V lost 5 bases, and 16 bases had no gene match. CDR3: CASSSEGSGAYSDTQYF. CDR3 DNA sequence: TGCGCCAGCAGCTCCGAGGGTAGCGGGGCCTATAGCGATACGCAGTATTTT.

This sequence joins TRBV19 and TRBJ1-1; D gene unclear. Germline CDR1 is LNHDA and CDR2 is SQIVND (reference sequence). The V end lost 7 bases, the J end lost 8 bases, and 11 bases lay between the germline ends. This CDR3 is 11 amino acids long. This CDR3 is CASKEGSEAFF. CDR3 in DNA: TGTGCCAGTAAAGAGGGCAGCGAAGCTTTCTTT.

V and J are TRBV11-2 and TRBJ2-5; 15 positions agree with TRBD2. Germline V gives CDR1 SGHAT, CDR2 FQNNGV. The CDR3 contains 17 residues. V shed 1 base and J 4 bases; nucleotides not matched to a gene: 4. The CDR3 sequence: CASSLVGLAGGIETQYF. The CDR3, as DNA: TGTGCCAGCAGCTTAGTGGGACTAGCGGGAGGAATAGAGACCCAGTACTTC.

The CDR3 protein is CSLYPTGSYNEQFF. Here the CDR3 DNA reads TGCAGCCTCTATCCTACCGGCTCCTACAATGAGCAGTTCTTC. The gene calls are TRBV29-1 and TRBJ2-1, with no clear D. Deletions cut 8 bases from V and 0 bases from J, with 14 bases between. The CDR3 is 14 amino acids. Germline V gives CDR1 SQVTM, CDR2 ANQGSEA.

J is TRBJ2-6 and V is TRBV6-2 or TRBV6-3; TRBD2 agrees at 8 bases. The CDR3 length is 16 residues. Germline V gives CDR1 MNHEY, CDR2 SVGEGT. V was clipped by 5 bases and J by 1 base; unmatched bases: 4. Written as DNA, the CDR3 is TGTGCCAGCAGTATTTCGGGAGGGTCTGGGGCCAACGTCCTGACTTTC. This encodes CASSISGGSGANVLTF.

This clone was seen only once. The gene calls are TRBV7-9 and TRBJ1-6; no clear D. Trimming stripped 1 base from V and 0 bases from J, with 4 bases between. The CDR3 covers 15 residues. Germline V lookup: CDR1 SEHNR, CDR2 FQNEAQ (reference sequence). The CDR3 DNA reads TGTGCCAGCAGCTTAGGTAGCTCCTATAATTCACCCCTCCACTTT. Its translation: CASSLGSSYNSPLHF.

This clone was recorded a few times. This chain uses TRBV24-1 with TRBJ2-6, with TRBD1 identical over 8 bases. Germline CDR1 and CDR2: KGHDR and SFDVKD. V shed 4 bases, J shed 4 bases, and the junction held 5 bases outside the gene matches. The CDR3 is made up of 16 amino acids. The CDR3 bases are TGTGCCACCAGTGAGCCGACAGGGGTGGGGGCCAACGTCCTGACTTTC. It translates to CATSEPTGVGANVLTF.

The V and J genes are TRBV7-9 and TRBJ1-1, with D unresolved. This CDR3 is 17 amino acids long. V was clipped by 0 bases and J by 0 bases, with 14 bases between them. Germline V gene sequence: CDR1 SEHNR, CDR2 FQNEAQ (reference sequence). The CDR3 protein is CASSLATNRYMNTEAFF. The DNA of the CDR3 is TGTGCCAGCAGCTTAGCTACCAACAGATATATGAACACTGAAGCTTTCTTT.

This clone appeared a few times. The chain joins TRBV5-5 to TRBJ2-7; D unclear. Germline assignment: CDR1 SGHKS and CDR2 YYEKEE (reference sequence). The CDR3 length is 13 residues. The V end was cut by 0 bases, the J end by 6 bases, with 10 bases between. The CDR3: CASSLEEWREQYF. The CDR3 bases are TGTGCCAGCAGCTTGGAGGAGTGGCGCGAGCAGTACTTC.

J is TRBJ2-7 and V is TRBV19, with 9 bases aligning to TRBD2. Looked up from germline, CDR1 is LNHDA and CDR2 is SQIVND (reference sequence). V lost 4 bases and J lost 6; bases outside the gene matches: 10. The CDR3 spans 15 residues. Here the CDR3 DNA reads TGTGCCAGTAGTACGGGGCTAGCGGGAAGAAGCGAGCAGTACTTC. The encoded protein is CASSTGLAGRSEQYF.